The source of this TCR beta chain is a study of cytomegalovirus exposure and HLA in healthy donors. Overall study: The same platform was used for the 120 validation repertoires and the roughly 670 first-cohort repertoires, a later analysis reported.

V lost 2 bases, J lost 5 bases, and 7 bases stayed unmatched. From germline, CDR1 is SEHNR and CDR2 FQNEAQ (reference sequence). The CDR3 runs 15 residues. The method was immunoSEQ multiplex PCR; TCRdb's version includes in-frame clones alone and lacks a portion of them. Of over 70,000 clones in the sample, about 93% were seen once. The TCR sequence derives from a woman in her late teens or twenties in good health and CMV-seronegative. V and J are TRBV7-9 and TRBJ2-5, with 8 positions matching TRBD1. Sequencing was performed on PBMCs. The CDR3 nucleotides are TGTGCCAGCAGCTTAACCAGGACAGGGCGGGAGACCCAGTACTTC. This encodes CASSLTRTGRETQYF.